The 18 T cell receptor beta chains given below trace back to one sample, sequenced in a study of fetal regulatory T cell absence and autoimmunity. Here immunoSEQ multiplex PCR was the method, and the copy in TCRdb shows in-frame clones only, minus some. Seen here are 85,000 to 100,000 clones, 72% observed once, and the top ten hold 1.5% to 2%. Sequenced input: pancreas tissue. Receptors were obtained from a male donor with IPEX syndrome.

The chain carries TRBV4-3 and TRBJ2-3; 12 bases align to TRBD2. J gave up 7 bases and V 1 base, and 6 bases lay outside the gene matches. There are 16 residues in the CDR3. CDR1 and CDR2 (germline): LGHNA, YSLEER. The CDR3, as DNA: TGCGCCAGCAGCCAAGGCCCTAGCGGGGGGGGGAATACGCAGTATTTT. Translated, it gives CASSQGPSGGGNTQYF.

This clone was observed a handful of times. The chain carries TRBV11-3 and TRBJ2-2; 8 positions agree with TRBD2. Unmatched junction bases numbered 6, after V lost 0 bases and J lost 6 bases. The V gene's germline CDR1 is SGHNT and CDR2 YENEEA. The CDR3 length is 16 residues. DNA for the CDR3: TGTGCCAGCAGCTTAGAAGTGACTAGCGTGGCCGGGGAGCTGTTTTTT. Amino acid sequence: CASSLEVTSVAGELFF.

The chain combines TRBV30 with TRBJ1-5; 8 nucleotides agree with TRBD1. Losses at the gene ends were 5 bases for V and 2 bases for J; bases not matched to a gene: 2. The CDR3 covers 13 residues. CDR1 is GTSNPN, CDR2 SVGIG, per germline (reference sequence). CDR3 protein: CAWDRGRNQPQHF. The DNA for the CDR3 is TGTGCCTGGGACAGGGGTCGCAATCAGCCCCAGCATTTT.

This chain connects TRBV10-3 to TRBJ2-7; D not certain. The CDR3 loop spans 15 amino acids. The V gene lost 6 bases and the J gene lost 0 bases, with 15 bases spanning the gap. CDR1 is ENHRY and CDR2 is SYGVKD in the germline V gene. CDR3 sequence: CAISTLGLSSYEQYF. The CDR3 coding sequence is TGTGCCATCAGCACTTTGGGCCTTAGCTCCTACGAGCAGTACTTC.

The chain links TRBV5-1 to TRBJ2-3; no firm D call. This CDR3 contains 14 residues. Germline-derived CDR1 and CDR2 are SGHRS and YFSETQ. The V end lost 4 bases, the J end lost 0 bases, and 9 bases lay between the germline ends. CDR3 protein: CASSADSSTDTQYF. In DNA form, the CDR3 reads TGCGCCAGCAGCGCTGACTCTAGCACAGATACGCAGTATTTT.

The gene calls are TRBV9 and TRBJ2-7; TRBD1 agrees at 7 bases. The length of the CDR3 is 16 residues. Trimming at V came to 0 bases and at J to 2 bases, leaving 8 bases not matched to a gene. Germline CDR1 SGDLS, CDR2 YYNGEE. This CDR3 reads CASSVGRTGNPYEQYF. In DNA, the CDR3 is TGTGCCAGCAGCGTAGGAAGGACAGGCAATCCCTACGAGCAGTACTTC.

The chain employs TRBV27 and TRBJ1-2; a weak D match, TRBD1 (6 bases). CDR3 length: 15 amino acids. With 3 bases removed from V and 5 bases from J, the gap between germline ends came to 16 bases. Germline CDR1 reads MNHEY; CDR2 reads SMNVEV (reference sequence). The CDR3 protein is CASSLGAWTPYGYTF. For the CDR3, the DNA is TGTGCCAGCAGTTTGGGGGCATGGACGCCGTATGGCTACACCTTC.

This clone was picked up one time. The chain joins TRBV30 to TRBJ2-3; 15 bases are shared with TRBD2. This CDR3 has 19 amino acids. J gave up 0 bases and V 2 bases, and 9 bases lay outside the gene matches. Germline CDR1 reads GTSNPN; CDR2 reads SVGIG (reference sequence). CDR3 nucleotide sequence: TGTGCCTGGAGTCCCTGGGGACTAGCGGGAGGACCTAGCACAGATACGCAGTATTTT. Residues: CAWSPWGLAGGPSTDTQYF.

This rearrangement joins TRBV11-3 to TRBJ1-2; D not resolved. The V gene's germline CDR1 is SGHNT and CDR2 YENEEA. The CDR3 is made up of 13 amino acids. Between the trimmed V and J ends, which lost 3 bases and 4 bases, there was a span of 9 bases. This chain's CDR3 is CASSFPGGYGYTF. The CDR3 coding sequence is TGTGCCAGCAGCTTTCCGGGAGGCTATGGCTACACCTTC.

The J gene is TRBJ2-4, the V gene TRBV5-6, with D perhaps TRBD2 (6 bases). Germline V lookup: CDR1 SGHDT, CDR2 YYEEEE. V was pared by 3 bases and J by 0 bases, with 10 bases between. This CDR3 is built from 15 residues. In nucleotides, the CDR3 is TGTGCCAGCAGCTGGAGGGTTGGAGCCAAAAACATTCAGTACTTC. As protein: CASSWRVGAKNIQYF. Full variable domain (outside the CDR3, taken from reference TRBV5-6 and TRBJ2-4): DAGVTQSPTHLIKTRGQQVTLRCSPKSGHDTVSWYQQALGQGPQFIFQYYEEEERQRGNFPDRFSGHQFPNYSSELNVNALLLGDSALYLCASSWRVGAKNIQYFGAGTRLSVL.

The rearrangement joins TRBV10-3 to TRBJ2-3; maybe TRBD2 (7 bases). This CDR3 is built from 16 residues. Trimming left V 2 bases short and J 2 bases short, with 14 bases between. Germline V gene data show CDR1 as ENHRY and CDR2 as SYGVKD. CDR3 sequence: CAISEKRGGYTDTQYF. CDR3 DNA: TGTGCCATCAGTGAGAAGAGGGGGGGCTACACAGATACGCAGTATTTT.

This chain links TRBV14 with TRBJ2-7, with 7 bases identical to TRBD1. The J segment lost 3 bases and the V segment lost 4 bases, leaving 3 bases of the junction unmatched. The CDR3 consists of 13 residues. Germline V CDR1 and CDR2: SGHDN, FVKESK. Here the CDR3 DNA reads TGTGCCAGCAGCCCCAGACAGGGCTACGAGCAGTACTTC. As protein: CASSPRQGYEQYF.

J is TRBJ2-5 and V is TRBV4-1; 9 positions agree with TRBD2. The ends lost 0 bases at V and 6 bases at J; junction bases unmatched: 11. The germline gives CDR1 MGHRA, CDR2 YSYEKL. The CDR3 totals 17 residues. This chain's CDR3 is CASSQEKAGGPFKTQYF. The CDR3 region has the DNA TGCGCCAGCAGCCAAGAGAAGGCGGGGGGGCCTTTTAAGACCCAGTACTTC.

The rearrangement links TRBV5-1 to TRBJ2-3, with TRBD2 identical over 13 bases. Germline CDR1 and CDR2: SGHRS and YFSETQ. Trimming took 3 bases from V and 7 from J; bases not matched to a gene: 8. This CDR3 comprises 16 residues. CDR3 sequence (DNA): TGCGCCAGCAGCTGGAGGACTAGCGGGGGCTTCAATACGCAGTATTTT. It yields the protein CASSWRTSGGFNTQYF.

There are a few counts of this clone. The chain links TRBV27 to TRBJ2-7, with 11 nucleotides matching TRBD1. The V gene end was trimmed by 3 bases and the J gene end by 7 bases; junction bases not matched to a gene: 11. The CDR3 is 16 amino acids. CDR1 is MNHEY and CDR2 is SMNVEV in the germline V gene (reference sequence). CDR3 sequence reads: CASSFLRTGGAGEQYF. Here the CDR3 DNA reads TGTGCCAGCAGTTTTCTTAGGACAGGGGGCGCGGGGGAGCAGTACTTC.

The chain employs TRBV29-1 and TRBJ2-7; 7 nucleotides agree with TRBD2. Germline CDR1 is SQVTM and CDR2 is ANQGSEA. Trimming at V came to 5 bases and at J to 0 bases, leaving 4 bases not matched to a gene. This CDR3 spans 13 amino acids. The CDR3 region is CSVKGGSSYEQYF. CDR3 nucleotides: TGCAGCGTTAAGGGCGGGAGCTCCTACGAGCAGTACTTC.

The CDR3 DNA sequence: TGTGCCAGCTCACCGGGTCCGGACGATGAGCAGTTCTTC. Its translation: CASSPGPDDEQFF. This sequence joins TRBV18 and TRBJ2-1, with D unclear. V lost 3 bases and J lost 8, with 11 bases in between. This CDR3 spans 13 amino acids. Germline values: CDR1 KGHSH, CDR2 LQKENI.

V usage is TRBV25-1 and J usage is TRBJ2-5; D ambiguous. The CDR3 covers 11 residues. Trimming pared 2 bases from V and 5 bases from J, leaving 3 bases between. Per germline, CDR1 MGHDK and CDR2 SYGVNS. The CDR3 coding sequence is TGTGCCAGCAGTGAAGCGGAGACCCAGTACTTC. This codes for CASSEAETQYF.